The clone carrying this TCR beta chain was counted at least ten times. Its cognate antigen is unknown. This specimen belongs to a study of T-cell memory formation after mild COVID-19. Study overall: Clustering of TCRs was largely donor specific.

Study results and limitations: Pre-infection memory showed some responding clones, and this suggested that cross-reactive memory joined. Clones shrinking from day 15 to 85 showed even CD4/CD8 mixes; later expanders tilted CD4+. The SARS-CoV-2 specificity of second-wave clones reaching peak at day 37 remained unverified.

Each CDR3 protein gets one entry after TCRdb re-called the 5' RACE reads with MiXCR. There are roughly 580,000 distinct CDR3 sequences in the sample; about 20% occur only once, and approximately 12% lies in the top ten. The germline V gene has CDR1 GTSNPN and CDR2 SVGIG (reference sequence). This CDR3 has 17 residues. The trim removed 3 bases at V and 8 bases at J, leaving 17 bases unmatched. The sample consisted of PBMCs or a T cell subset sorted from them (not recorded which). J is TRBJ2-1 and V is TRBV30, with 9 bases matching TRBD2. This clonotype originated in an adult woman who had mild COVID-19 (a few samples of this study predate the infection). Cell type and time point are not known. The CDR3 spells CAWRGLMLAGGLDEQFF. In DNA, the CDR3 is TGTGCCTGGAGGGGGTTAATGTTGGCGGGAGGGTTGGATGAGCAGTTCTTC.